The clone carrying this T cell receptor (beta chain) occurred a few times. The sample is drawn from a study of beta chain features in type 1 diabetes. Study-level background: Examination spanned 90 million to 140 million sorted cells from all samples.

Markers CD45RO/CCR7/CD25/CD127/CD95/CD27 served to sort CD4+ naive, central memory, regulatory and stem cell-like memory cells. cDNA synthesis used the whole RNA isolate, giving expressed TCRB sequences. Roughly 3.4 million reads per sample on average were obtained from naive, central memory and regulatory T cell samples. Only in-frame clones appear in the TCRdb table, and some are missing; sequencing was by immunoSEQ multiplex PCR. Counted here are some 150,000 clones, nearly 50% occurring once; the ten biggest clones make up around 0.43%. The sequencing input was Tregs from blood. The origin of this receptor is a man aged 18 to 35 in good health.

CDR3 sequence (DNA): TGTGCCAGCAGCTTACGACTAGCGGGCGGTGGCGGGGAGCTGTTTTTT. As protein: CASSLRLAGGGGELFF. The J gene is TRBJ2-2, the V gene TRBV7-3, with 10 bases identical to TRBD2. The V and J ends lost 2 bases and 7 bases, in that order; junction bases with no gene match: 7. Germline V lookup: CDR1 SGHTA, CDR2 FQGTGA. The CDR3 length is 16 residues. The full variable domain, rest sourced from reference TRBV7-3 and TRBJ2-2, is GAGVSQTPSNKVTEKGKYVELRCDPISGHTALYWYRQSLGQGPEFLIYFQGTGAADDSGLPNDRFFAVRPEGSVSTLKIQRTERGDSAVYLCASSLRLAGGGGELFFGEGSRLTVL.